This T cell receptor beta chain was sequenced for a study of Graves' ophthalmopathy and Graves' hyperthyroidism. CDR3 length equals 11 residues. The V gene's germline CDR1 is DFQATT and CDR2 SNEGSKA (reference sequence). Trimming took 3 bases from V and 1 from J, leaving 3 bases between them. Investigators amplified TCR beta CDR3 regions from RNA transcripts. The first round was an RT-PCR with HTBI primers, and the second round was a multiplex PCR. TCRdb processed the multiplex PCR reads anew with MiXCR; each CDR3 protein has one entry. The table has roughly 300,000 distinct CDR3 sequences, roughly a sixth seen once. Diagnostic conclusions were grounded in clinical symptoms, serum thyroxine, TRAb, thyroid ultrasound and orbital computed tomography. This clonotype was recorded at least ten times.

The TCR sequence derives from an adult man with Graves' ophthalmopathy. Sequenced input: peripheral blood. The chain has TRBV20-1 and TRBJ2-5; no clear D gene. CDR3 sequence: CSARSQETQYF. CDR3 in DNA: TGCAGTGCTAGGAGCCAAGAGACCCAGTACTTC.